Given below is one T cell receptor beta chain in context. TCRdb re-analysed the 5' RACE reads in MiXCR, keeping a single row per CDR3 protein. The sample records 7,500 to 9,000 distinct CDR3 sequences, approximately 67% being singletons. CDR1 is SEHNR and CDR2 is FQNEAQ in the germline V gene (reference sequence). This CDR3 has 13 amino acids. The V end was cut by 5 bases, the J end by 4 bases, with 11 bases between. The chain joins TRBV7-9 to TRBJ1-2, with D hard to call. The specimen sequenced was tumor-infiltrating naive CD4+ T cells sorted from the breast tumor. Specified subset: naive CD4+ T cells, CD4+CD45RA+CD25-. The sequence came from a female donor with breast cancer. The CDR3 DNA follows: TGTGCCAGCAGCGGGTCGGGAGGCTATGGCTACACCTTC. Translating gives CASSGSGGYGYTF.